Following are 14 T cell receptor beta chains from one sample sequenced in a study of cytotoxic CD8 clonotypes in ibrutinib-treated CLL. TCRdb's copy holds only in-frame clones and misses some; the assay was immunoSEQ multiplex PCR. Of around 42,000 clones listed, approximately 70% are singletons. Sequenced material: PBMCs, taken after 24 months of ibrutinib treatment. All receptors derive from a human donor with chronic lymphocytic leukemia.

Only one count was recorded for this clone. J is TRBJ1-1 and V is TRBV10-3, with no clear D. Germline loops: CDR1 ENHRY, CDR2 SYGVKD. V was pared by 7 bases and J by 3 bases, with 15 bases between. The CDR3 has 14 amino acids. The CDR3 reads CAITRTHGDTEAFF. Written as DNA, the CDR3 is TGTGCCATCACCCGGACCCACGGTGACACTGAAGCTTTCTTT.

The rearrangement joins TRBV11-1 to TRBJ2-4; D may be TRBD1 (5 bases). Trimming removed 2 bases at V and 1 base at J, with 9 bases between. This CDR3 comprises 15 residues. The germline V gene encodes CDR1 SGHAT and CDR2 FQDESV (reference sequence). In DNA, the CDR3 is TGTGCCAGCAGCTTAAGTTCAGGGGCCAAAAACATTCAGTACTTC. Amino acids: CASSLSSGAKNIQYF.

The chain recombines TRBV6-9 with TRBJ2-1; TRBD2 agrees at 10 bases. The junction had 3 bases not matched to a gene; V was cut back by 1 base and J by 3 bases. This CDR3 comprises 16 residues. Germline V CDR1 and CDR2: MNHGY, SVAAGI. The CDR3 DNA sequence: TGTGCCAGCAGTTATTTCCTAGCGGGGGTCTACAATGAGCAGTTCTTC. Translation gives CASSYFLAGVYNEQFF.

This clone has a handful of counts. CDR3 sequence reads: CASSPTQGTEAFF. The CDR3 coding sequence is TGTGCCAGCTCACCAACCCAGGGAACTGAAGCTTTCTTT. V gene TRBV18 combines with J gene TRBJ1-1; weak D call: TRBD1 (5 bases). Trimming removed 2 bases at V and 5 bases at J, with 9 bases between. Germline-derived CDR1 and CDR2 are KGHSH and LQKENI. This CDR3 region has 13 residues.

The CDR3 loop reads CACTPGTFNEKLFF. CDR3 bases: TGTGCCTGTACCCCCGGGACCTTTAATGAAAAACTGTTTTTT. This rearrangement joins TRBV7-8 to TRBJ1-4, with a tentative D call TRBD1 (5 bases). V lost 11 bases to trimming and J lost 4 bases, with 17 bases between them. The length of the CDR3 is 14 residues. Germline loops: CDR1 SGHVS, CDR2 FQNEAQ.

J is TRBJ1-5 and V is TRBV7-9, with no clear D. Trimming took 1 base from V and 6 from J, leaving 7 bases between them. The CDR3 covers 13 residues. Germline V gives CDR1 SEHNR, CDR2 FQNEAQ (reference sequence). CDR3 residues: CASSLDPVQPQHF. CDR3 DNA: TGTGCCAGCAGCTTAGATCCGGTTCAGCCCCAGCATTTT.

CDR3 DNA sequence: TGTGCCAGCAGCTCGTCCCCCCGAGGGCCACAAGAGACCCAGTACTTC. Protein sequence: CASSSSPRGPQETQYF. This rearrangement joins TRBV7-6 to TRBJ2-5, with a possible D match to TRBD2 (5 bases). The CDR3 runs to 16 residues. The germline V gene has CDR1 SGHVS and CDR2 FNYEAQ. Trimming pared 4 bases from V and 2 bases from J, leaving 17 bases between. Supplemented by reference TRBV7-6 and TRBJ2-5, the full variable domain reads GAGVSQSPRYKVTKRGQDVALRCDPISGHVSLYWYRQALGQGPEFLTYFNYEAQQDKSGLPNDRFSAERPEGSISTLTIQRTEQRDSAMYRCASSSSPRGPQETQYFGPGTRLLVL.

The table lists this clone with a few counts. The V and J genes are TRBV10-2 and TRBJ1-2; D ambiguous. V shed 2 bases and J shed 4 bases, with 5 bases lying between them. Germline lookup yields CDR1 WSHSY and CDR2 SAAADI. The CDR3 contains 12 residues. The CDR3: CASSEGGYGYTF. The CDR3 region has the DNA TGCGCCAGCAGTGAGGGCGGCTATGGCTACACCTTC.

This chain joins TRBV7-6 and TRBJ1-3, with a tentative D call TRBD1 (6 bases). Deletions cut 1 base from V and 2 bases from J, with 18 bases between. The length of the CDR3 is 18 residues. CDR1 is SGHVS, CDR2 FNYEAQ, per germline. CDR3 nucleotide sequence: TGTGCCAGCAGCTTAGGTATAACCAGGGGAACGGCTGGAAACACCATATATTTT. It encodes CASSLGITRGTAGNTIYF.

V usage is TRBV13 and J usage is TRBJ1-3; unclear D gene. The length of the CDR3 is 16 residues. Per the germline V gene, CDR1 is PRHDT and CDR2 is FYEKMQ (reference sequence). The V and J ends lost 4 bases and 4 bases respectively, with 17 bases between them. CDR3 DNA sequence: TGTGCCAGCAGCTCCAGACACGGAACAATCGGAAACACCATATATTTT. It encodes CASSSRHGTIGNTIYF.

The rearrangement links TRBV14 to TRBJ1-1; D uncertain. Germline lookup yields CDR1 SGHDN and CDR2 FVKESK. Trimming cost V 4 bases and J 7 bases, with 13 bases left between them. The CDR3 is 13 residues long. The CDR3 coding sequence is TGTGCCAGCAGCCGGGTGGGGAGCGTTGAAGCTTTCTTT. It codes for CASSRVGSVEAFF.

The rearrangement uses TRBV5-6 and TRBJ2-3; 13 bases align to TRBD2. This CDR3 has 18 residues. In germline, CDR1 is SGHDT, CDR2 YYEEEE. V shed 4 bases and J 2 bases; nucleotides not matched to a gene: 10. CDR3: CASSQGLAGPGATDTQYF. The CDR3 bases are TGTGCCAGCAGCCAGGGACTAGCGGGGCCCGGGGCCACAGATACGCAGTATTTT. Variable domain in full (rest from reference TRBV5-6 and TRBJ2-3): DAGVTQSPTHLIKTRGQQVTLRCSPKSGHDTVSWYQQALGQGPQFIFQYYEEEERQRGNFPDRFSGHQFPNYSSELNVNALLLGDSALYLCASSQGLAGPGATDTQYFGPGTRLTVL.

The chain employs TRBV10-3 and TRBJ2-1; D ambiguous. Germline V gene sequence: CDR1 ENHRY, CDR2 SYGVKD. The CDR3 loop spans 12 amino acids. V was cut by 0 bases and J by 9 bases, with 6 bases left in between. CDR3 residues: CAISESVVEQFF. CDR3 DNA sequence: TGTGCCATCAGTGAGTCTGTGGTTGAGCAGTTCTTC.

This rearrangement joins TRBV5-4 to TRBJ2-7; 7 positions agree with TRBD1. CDR3 length equals 15 residues. The trim removed 2 bases at V and 1 base at J, leaving 6 bases unmatched. From germline, CDR1 is SGHNT and CDR2 YYREEE (reference sequence). The CDR3 sequence is CASSLEGQTSYEQYF. CDR3 coding DNA: TGTGCCAGCAGCTTAGAGGGACAGACTTCCTACGAGCAGTACTTC. The entire variable domain, with the rest obtained from reference TRBV5-4 and TRBJ2-7, is as follows: ETGVTQSPTHLIKTRGQQVTLRCSSQSGHNTVSWYQQALGQGPQFIFQYYREEENGRGNFPPRFSGLQFPNYSSELNVNALELDDSALYLCASSLEGQTSYEQYFGPGTRLTVT.